The present T cell receptor (beta chain) was sequenced within a study of human T cells and chemical hapten exposure (dated by TCRdb to the early 2020s). For the study in its entirety: For sensitization, 2% DPC in acetone was applied to a roughly 2 cm by roughly 2 cm area of upper inner arm skin. Patients additionally received weekly therapeutic DPC doses to the scalp throughout the roughly 23-week study period. Patch testing was done on the upper back using Finn chambers containing 0.01% DPC, and results were scored after 6 days according to International Contact Dermatitis Research Group standards. Alopecia areata with under or over 50% scalp involvement, alopecia totalis and alopecia universalis were represented in the patient cohort, which was mostly female. The libraries were sequenced as a pool, and the TCR yield per sample differed mostly because of small variations in library volumes within the pool. This study followed changes in the peripheral blood TCR repertoire in vivo during primary and secondary sensitization of alopecia patients to the hapten diphenylcyclopropenone (DPC). Blood samples were taken from patients before sensitization (week 0) and then at 2, 6 and about 24 weeks after DPC sensitization. Nearly 30 alopecia patients gave blood for TCR sequencing at one to four time points (pre-sensitization, 2, 6 and 24 weeks). Beyond this particular receptor, the publication reports: Because every patient had alopecia, a presumed autoimmune disease, the patients' immune response might differ from that of healthy individuals. DPC sensitization did not change the number of TCRs with a frequency above 1 in 1000, and there was no evidence of changes in global repertoire structure. Compared with pre-sensitization or healthy control sets, expanded TCRs formed significantly more large CDR3 similarity clusters, which is consistent with antigen-driven responses. Patch test score was positively correlated with the number of PT1 expanded TCRs, with significance at thresholds 8, 16 and 32 but not at 4. After repeated subsampling, changes were observed in the strength of the expansion versus patch-test correlation and in the threshold at which the correlation became significant.

Trimming leaves V shorter by 7 bases and J shorter by 6 bases, with the junction holding 5 bases beyond the gene matches. The CDR3 starts with the cysteine, ends with the phenylalanine, and has 13 residues. The DNA shown is the 39-base CDR3, in frame from base 1. The sample's time point label, decoded: patch test 3, about 24 weeks after DPC sensitization. The treatment or condition label on this specimen signifies: therapeutic diphenylcyclopropenone sensitization with weekly scalp DPC. At each patch-test visit, blood was drawn before the patch test was applied. Patients were considered eligible if aged 18 to 70, diagnosed with alopecia and deemed suitable for DPC therapy, and patients were excluded if pregnant. Total RNA was extracted from unfractionated whole blood that had been collected in Tempus Blood RNA tubes. With regard to this clonotype: The antigen this receptor binds is unknown. The record has no base qualities; no much larger clone is one base away.

The protocol used for the library was RACE. The data were produced on a NextSeq 500. Library preparation attached unique molecular identifiers to individual cDNA molecules for quantitative, reproducible TCR counting. Both TCR alpha and TCR beta chains were sequenced from each blood RNA sample. Per the source publication's procedure: Samples had a median of roughly 98,000 TCRs, with a range from about 23,224 to 750,000. The Decombinator software suite was used to annotate V, J and CDR3 in the TCR reads. For PS versus PT1 abundance plots, all samples were subsampled to the same number of TCRs (28,000). Expanded TCRs were defined as absent before sensitization and observed at least eight times at the 2-week time point. Starting from the raw public reads, TCRdb applied fastp trimming at Q25, assembled clones with MiXCR and retained in-frame beta chains. When rows share a CDR3 protein, they turn into one entry using the most common DNA and genes. TCRdb assigned the V and J calls; the authors' analysis was not used. The sample table records 100,000 or so distinct CDR3 sequences; about 34% of these occur just once. The ten largest clones capture more than 2.5% of the sample.

This sample comprised whole blood, obtained in connection with sensitization to the hapten diphenylcyclopropenone (DPC). Recombination joined TRBV12-3 or TRBV12-4 with TRBJ1-2; 10 junctional bases match TRBD1. The sequence derives from a man aged 35 to 55 with alopecia areata. Some clones in this sample may be carry-over from other donors' samples. CDR3 region: CASNQDRGNGYTF. The nucleotide sequence is given as TGTGCCAGCAACCAGGACAGGGGGAATGGCTACACCTTC.